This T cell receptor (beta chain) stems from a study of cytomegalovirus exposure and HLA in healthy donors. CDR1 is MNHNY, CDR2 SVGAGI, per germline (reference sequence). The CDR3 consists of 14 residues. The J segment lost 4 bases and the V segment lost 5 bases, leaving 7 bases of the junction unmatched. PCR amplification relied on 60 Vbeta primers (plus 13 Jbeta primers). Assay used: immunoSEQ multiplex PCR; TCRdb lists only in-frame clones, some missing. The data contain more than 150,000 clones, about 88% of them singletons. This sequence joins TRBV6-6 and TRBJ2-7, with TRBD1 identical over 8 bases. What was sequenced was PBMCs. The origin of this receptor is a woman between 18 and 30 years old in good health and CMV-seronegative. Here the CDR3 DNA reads TGTGCCAGCAGTACCGGGACAGGTTTATACGAGCAGTACTTC. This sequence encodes CASSTGTGLYEQYF.